A selection of T cell receptor beta chains follows, all from one sample in a study of Graves' ophthalmopathy and Graves' hyperthyroidism. TCRdb processed the multiplex PCR reads anew with MiXCR; each CDR3 protein has one entry. The sample has over 650,000 distinct CDR3 sequences; over 40% are singletons. Sequencing input: peripheral blood. All receptors come from an adult man with Graves' ophthalmopathy. The CDR3 runs from the conserved cysteine through the conserved F or W. The D gene is left open where the match is weak. Clone size, where shown, is once, few, many, or a class for clones that have expanded.

>TRBD1|TRBJ1-5|many|TRBV15
CATSRVPGQGQQPQHF
TGTGCCACCAGCAGGGTCCCGGGACAGGGACAGCAGCCCCAGCATTTT
>TRBD1|TRBJ2-5|.|TRBV19
CASSRVGQGTGETQYF
TGTGCCAGTAGTAGAGTCGGACAGGGAACAGGAGAGACCCAGTACTTC
>.|TRBJ2-7|few|TRBV4-2
CASSSATFSYEQYF
TGTGCCAGCAGCTCAGCAACATTCTCCTACGAGCAGTACTTC
>.|TRBJ1-4|few|TRBV6-1
CASSDRADEKLFF
TGTGCCAGCAGTGACCGGGCCGACGAAAAACTGTTTTTT
>.|TRBJ1-5|once|TRBV2
CASSGQDKDQPQHF
TGTGCCAGCAGTGGTCAGGATAAAGATCAGCCCCAACATTTT
>TRBD1|TRBJ1-1|.|TRBV10-3
CAIRLTGGSEAFF
TGTGCCATCAGGTTGACAGGGGGATCTGAAGCTTTCTTT
>TRBD1|TRBJ1-5|.|TRBV12-3/TRBV12-4
CASSRDRGPGNQPQHF
TGTGCCAGCAGCAGAGACAGGGGGCCGGGCAATCAGCCCCAGCATTTT
>.|TRBJ1-6|.|TRBV20-1
CSARTGTDYSPLHF
TGCAGTGCTCGAACCGGGACGGATTATTCACCCCTCCACTTT
>.|TRBJ1-1|many|TRBV6-2/TRBV6-3
CASSSYVLEAFF
TGTGCCAGCAGTTCCTACGTCCTTGAAGCTTTCTTT
>TRBD2|TRBJ2-1|.|TRBV24-1
CATSSGTSGSDNEQFF
TGTGCCACCAGTTCCGGGACTAGCGGGAGCGACAATGAGCAGTTCTTC
>TRBD1|TRBJ1-5|.|TRBV15
CATSSPIIDRAGQPQHF
TGTGCCACCAGCAGTCCCATAATAGACAGGGCTGGACAGCCCCAGCATTTT
>.|TRBJ2-7|many|TRBV19
CASSRLSGEQYF
TGTGCCAGTAGTCGTCTCTCGGGGGAGCAGTACTTC
>.|TRBJ2-7|.|TRBV15
CATSRGGGSTYEQYF
TGTGCCACCAGCAGAGGTGGTGGGAGCACCTACGAGCAGTACTTC
>.|TRBJ2-5|.|TRBV7-8
CASSSPYGGRGTQYF
TGTGCCAGCAGCTCCCCCTACGGGGGGCGTGGGACCCAGTACTTC
>.|TRBJ2-7|many|TRBV6-5
CASSYSGSYEQYF
TGTGCCAGCAGTTACTCAGGATCCTACGAGCAGTACTTC
>.|TRBJ1-2|many|TRBV2
CASSESNDRSLHYGYTF
TGTGCCAGCAGTGAATCCAACGACAGGAGCCTACACTATGGCTACACCTTC
>TRBD2|TRBJ2-5|.|TRBV7-6
CASSRASGGGGETQYF
TGTGCCAGCAGCCGAGCTAGCGGGGGTGGCGGAGAGACCCAGTACTTC
>TRBD1|TRBJ2-7|.|TRBV20-1
CSARDRDLPYEQYF
TGCAGTGCTAGGGACAGGGACCTACCCTACGAGCAGTACTTC
>TRBD2|TRBJ2-3|.|TRBV24-1
CATSDSTSGRRDTQYF
TGTGCCACCAGTGATTCGACTAGCGGGAGAAGAGATACGCAGTATTTT
>.|TRBJ1-2|many|TRBV15
CATSRGAGAPGYTF
TGTGCCACCAGCAGAGGCGCGGGGGCCCCTGGCTACACCTTC
>.|TRBJ2-2|many|TRBV29-1
CSVVDRENTGELFF
TGCAGCGTTGTGGACAGAGAGAACACCGGGGAGCTGTTTTTT
>.|TRBJ1-1|.|TRBV5-1
CASSSGTSGVYTEAFF
TGCGCCAGCAGCTCTGGGACTAGCGGGGTCTACACTGAAGCTTTCTTT
>TRBD1|TRBJ2-7|few|TRBV5-1
CASSSIYEGQGNYEQYF
TGCGCCAGCAGCTCCATATACGAAGGACAGGGTAACTACGAGCAGTACTTC
>.|TRBJ2-7|.|TRBV5-4
CASSLGLGAVAEQYF
TGTGCCAGCAGCTTGGGGCTAGGGGCAGTTGCCGAGCAGTACTTC
>.|TRBJ1-1|few|TRBV27
CASSYEGGSVAFF
TGTGCCAGCAGTTACGAGGGTGGGTCGGTAGCTTTCTTT
>.|TRBJ1-1|.|TRBV29-1
CSAGGRLNRSAFF
TGCAGCGCGGGAGGTCGGCTGAATAGGAGTGCTTTCTTT
>TRBD1|TRBJ1-2|.|TRBV19
CASSPRQGDGSYTF
TGTGCCAGTAGTCCCCGACAGGGGGATGGTAGCTACACCTTC
>.|TRBJ1-6|.|TRBV7-2
CASSLNGRGFSPLHF
TGTGCCAGCAGCCTAAACGGACGGGGGTTTTCACCCCTCCACTTT
>.|TRBJ2-2|few|TRBV20-1
CSARSLGLDTGELFF
TGCAGTGCCAGATCCCTGGGACTCGACACCGGGGAGCTGTTTTTT
>.|TRBJ2-7|many|TRBV2
CASSGGTTVSYEQYF
TGTGCCAGCAGTGGAGGAACAACTGTCTCCTACGAGCAGTACTTC
>.|TRBJ1-1|many|TRBV5-1
CASSLEGHRLSEAFF
TGCGCCAGCAGCTTGGAGGGACACCGACTGAGTGAAGCTTTCTTT
>.|TRBJ1-4|.|TRBV25-1
CARVADRYNEKLFF
TGTGCTAGAGTTGCCGACAGGTACAATGAAAAACTGTTTTTT
>TRBD2|TRBJ2-5|many|TRBV20-1
CSAPTSGVQETQYF
TGCAGTGCCCCGACTAGCGGGGTCCAAGAGACCCAGTACTTC
>.|TRBJ1-2|many|TRBV5-6
CASSFRGGDRYTF
TGTGCCAGCAGCTTTCGAGGGGGAGACCGCTACACCTTC
>.|TRBJ1-4|few|TRBV2
CASSFGEVEKLFF
TGTGCCAGCAGTTTCGGGGAAGTAGAAAAACTGTTTTTT
>.|TRBJ2-2|.|TRBV12-3/TRBV12-4
CVSGLFPNTGELFF
TGTGTTAGTGGTTTGTTCCCTAACACCGGGGAGCTGTTTTTT
>.|TRBJ1-1|.|TRBV27
CASSLRTALNTEAFF
TGTGCCAGCAGTTTACGGACAGCTTTGAACACTGAAGCTTTCTTT
>.|TRBJ2-7|many|TRBV2
CASKVQGTYEQYF
TGTGCCAGCAAAGTACAGGGCACCTACGAGCAGTACTTC
>TRBD1|TRBJ2-2|many|TRBV11-3
CASGNRGDTGELFF
TGTGCCAGCGGGAACAGGGGTGACACCGGGGAGCTGTTTTTT
>TRBD1|TRBJ2-6|.|TRBV12-3/TRBV12-4
CASSLGTGGYGANVLTF
TGTGCCAGCAGTTTGGGGACAGGGGGCTATGGGGCCAACGTCCTGACTTTC
>.|TRBJ2-2|.|TRBV19
CASSTTRGATWGELFF
TGTGCCAGTAGTACAACCAGGGGGGCCACCTGGGGGGAGCTGTTTTTT